This TCR beta chain was found in a study of T cell responses to AZD1222 COVID-19 vaccine. TCRdb's table, derived via immunoSEQ multiplex PCR, lists solely in-frame clones and lacks some. This table has some 200,000 clones, roughly 90% appearing once. Between the trimmed V and J ends, which lost 3 bases and 0 bases, there was a span of 12 bases. Germline CDR1 and CDR2: DFQATT and SNEGSKA (reference sequence). The CDR3 contains 14 residues. Of note for this clone: Its antigen is still unknown.

Second doses that came at about 4 or about 12 weeks were put together. Study results and limitations: All repertoire sampling was performed exclusively after the peak T cell response. Baseline testing showed seropositivity in only a handful of AZD1222 recipients. In a largely white British group with more females than males, clonal diversity was possibly underestimated.

The sample here was peripheral blood, taken 28 days after the second AZD1222 dose. This sequence originates from an adult who received the AZD1222 COVID-19 vaccine. The chain joins TRBV20-1 to TRBJ2-7; D is unresolved. For the CDR3, the DNA is TGCAGTGCTAGTACAGCCCCTCTCTCCTACGAGCAGTACTTC. Translation: CSASTAPLSYEQYF.